What follows are 8 T cell receptor beta chains derived from one specimen sequenced in a study of blood T cell repertoires in COVID-19 (dated by TCRdb to 2020 to 2021). Libraries were made using the immunoSEQ multiplex PCR assay. What TCRdb holds here is the immuneACCESS table cut down to in-frame rearrangements. Part of the clones is not present; checked against another copy, under half of the missing clones reflect an unresolved V gene, and the others are unexplained. This sample comprises 200,000 to 250,000 clones, 75% to 85% of them detected only once. The ten largest clones represent about 9.1% of the sample. The sequenced material came from PBMCs or T cells enriched from blood (not recorded which). The origin of the receptors is a woman in her 50s with acute COVID-19.

The gene calls are TRBV7-9 and TRBJ2-3, with a weak D call TRBD1 (5 bases). Germline CDR1 is SEHNR and CDR2 is FQNEAQ (reference sequence). CDR3 size: 16 residues. The V end was cut by 3 bases, the J end by 0 bases, with 13 bases between. CDR3 region: CASSFGAPKSTDTQYF. The CDR3, as DNA: TGTGCCAGCAGCTTTGGGGCCCCCAAAAGCACAGATACGCAGTATTTT.

V gene TRBV19 combines with J gene TRBJ2-2, with 7 bases fitting TRBD1. The germline V gene encodes CDR1 LNHDA and CDR2 SQIVND (reference sequence). Germline trimming cut 7 bases from V and 7 bases from J; bases unmatched to any gene: 3. This CDR3 contains 12 residues. CDR3 amino acids: CASNAGGGELFF. CDR3 nucleotide sequence: TGTGCCAGTAACGCAGGGGGCGGGGAGCTGTTTTTT.

The chain has TRBV7-2 and TRBJ1-4; D is possibly TRBD1 (6 bases). Germline V lookup: CDR1 SGHTA, CDR2 FQGNSA. V was trimmed by 3 bases and J by 5 bases, leaving 10 bases between them. The CDR3 is made up of 14 amino acids. This chain's CDR3 is CASSLGQINEKLFF. In nucleotides, the CDR3 is TGTGCCAGCAGCTTGGGACAAATAAATGAAAAACTGTTTTTT.

The chain combines TRBV7-3 with TRBJ2-5; 9 bases match TRBD2. Germline values: CDR1 SGHTA, CDR2 FQGTGA. This CDR3 is 14 amino acids long. V was clipped by 4 bases and J by 5 bases; unmatched bases: 5. The CDR3 DNA is TGTGCCAGCAGCTCTAGCGGGGCCCTCGAGACCCAGTACTTC. It yields the protein CASSSSGALETQYF.

This chain links TRBV6-5 with TRBJ1-1; D is undetermined. The length of the CDR3 is 12 residues. Germline lookup yields CDR1 MNHEY and CDR2 SVGAGI. V lost 6 bases to trimming and J lost 6 bases, with 11 bases between them. CDR3 in amino acids: CASSLGSSEAFF. CDR3 sequence (DNA): TGTGCCAGCAGCCTAGGGAGTTCTGAAGCTTTCTTT.

The chain carries TRBV5-1 and TRBJ2-7; 13 bases agree with TRBD2. Germline trimming cut 5 bases from V and 1 base from J; bases unmatched to any gene: 6. The CDR3 contains 16 residues. CDR1 and CDR2 from the germline V gene are SGHRS and YFSETQ. Written as DNA, the CDR3 is TGCGCCAGCAGTTCCGGGACTAGCGGGGTTTCCTACGAGCAGTACTTC. This sequence encodes CASSSGTSGVSYEQYF.

This chain links TRBV5-8 with TRBJ2-5; 7 bases map to TRBD2. The CDR3 is made up of 15 amino acids. V shed 0 bases, J shed 3 bases, and the junction held 5 bases outside the gene matches. Germline CDR1 SGHTS, CDR2 YDEGEE. CDR3: CASSLDLGGEETQYF. The CDR3 DNA reads as TGTGCCAGCAGCTTGGATTTGGGAGGGGAAGAGACCCAGTACTTC.

The chain uses TRBV10-2 and TRBJ2-7; no firm D call. Trimming left V 4 bases short and J 2 bases short, with 9 bases between. Germline V gene lookup returns CDR1 WSHSY and CDR2 SAAADI. The length of the CDR3 is 13 residues. In nucleotides, the CDR3 is TGCGCCAGCAGTGTAAACAACCCCTACGAGCAGTACTTC. Residues: CASSVNNPYEQYF.